These T cell receptor beta chains were read from a single sample in a study of blood T cell repertoires in COVID-19. The data were produced by immunoSEQ multiplex PCR, yet TCRdb's version contains in-frame clones alone and is incomplete. The top ten clones hold under 30% of a sample with about 59,000 clones, around 86% of them seen once. Sequenced input: peripheral blood. The receptors stem from a woman of 80 years or more with active or convalescent COVID-19. The CDR3 runs from the conserved cysteine through the conserved F or W. The D gene is left open where the match is weak. Expanded clones get a size class; other rows say once, few or many, or leave the size out.

DNA | CDR3 | size | V | D | J
TGTGCCAGCAGTTGGCAAAGGGGGCGCAATGAGCAGTTCTTC | CASSWQRGRNEQFF | few | TRBV28 | TRBD1 | TRBJ2-1
TGTGCCAGCAGTTTCCCACGGAGCAATCAGCCCCAGCATTTT | CASSFPRSNQPQHF | - | TRBV28 | - | TRBJ1-5
TGTGCCAGTAGTATAATCTGGGGGGGCAACCAGCCCCAGCATTTT | CASSIIWGGNQPQHF | - | TRBV19 | - | TRBJ1-5
TGCGCCAGCTCTGGGGACAGGGGGTCTCGGTACACCTTC | CASSGDRGSRYTF | - | TRBV10-1 | TRBD1 | TRBJ1-2
TGTGCCAGTAGGGCAGGGTTTGGGCAAGAGACCCAGTACTTC | CASRAGFGQETQYF | few | TRBV19 | - | TRBJ2-5
TGTGCCAGCAGTTATGCGGGACAGCAACCCTATAGCAATCAGCCCCAGCATTTT | CASSYAGQQPYSNQPQHF | - | TRBV6-2/TRBV6-3 | TRBD1 | TRBJ1-5
TGTGCCAGCGGGACTAGCGATGAGCAGACCCAGTACTTC | CASGTSDEQTQYF | - | TRBV11-2 | TRBD2 | TRBJ2-5
TGTGCCAGCAGCCCGGCCGGGACAGGGTATGGTGGGAACTATGGCTACACCTTC | CASSPAGTGYGGNYGYTF | few | TRBV9 | TRBD1 | TRBJ1-2
TGTGCCAGCAGTGTCGGTCTGCAAGAGACCCAGTACTTC | CASSVGLQETQYF | - | TRBV2 | - | TRBJ2-5
TGTGCCAGCAGCCAGTGGGCTACCGGAAACACCATATATTTT | CASSQWATGNTIYF | - | TRBV3-1/TRBV3-2 | - | TRBJ1-3
TGTGCCAGCAGCTTGGGGGGTGGCGGGGCCTACAATGAGCAGTTCTTC | CASSLGGGGAYNEQFF | few | TRBV5-4 | - | TRBJ2-1
TGCGCCAGCAGCTTGGTAACAGGGGTGAACACTGAAGCTTTCTTT | CASSLVTGVNTEAFF | - | TRBV5-1 | TRBD1 | TRBJ1-1
TGTGCCAGCGGGAGTATGGACAGGGGCCATAATTCACCCCTCCACTTT | CASGSMDRGHNSPLHF | few | TRBV27 | TRBD1 | TRBJ1-6
TGTGCCAGCAGCCCTTCGGGACTCCCGAGCTCTGGGGCCAACGTCCTGACTTTC | CASSPSGLPSSGANVLTF | few | TRBV7-2 | - | TRBJ2-6
TGTGCCAGCAGCGGTACTCAAAATGGGGCTGGGGAGCTGTTTTTT | CASSGTQNGAGELFF | - | TRBV9 | - | TRBJ2-2
TGTGCCAGTAGTATAAACTTTCAAGATACGCAGTATTTT | CASSINFQDTQYF | - | TRBV19 | - | TRBJ2-3
TGTGCCAGCAGTGGACTAAGGAGTTCACCCCTCCACTTT | CASSGLRSSPLHF | - | TRBV7-2 | - | TRBJ1-6
TGTGCCAGCAGCACCGGGACTAGCGGGGCATATGAGCAGTTCTTC | CASSTGTSGAYEQFF | once | TRBV5-4 | TRBD2 | TRBJ2-1
TGTGCCAGCAGCGAGACAGGGTTGGCCACTGAAGCTTTCTTT | CASSETGLATEAFF | - | TRBV6-5 | TRBD1 | TRBJ1-1
TGTGCCAGCAGCAGACAGGGAAGCCACGAGCAGTACTTC | CASSRQGSHEQYF | - | TRBV5-4 | TRBD1 | TRBJ2-7
TGTGCCAGCAGTTACTCCTGGGGCGCTGAAGCTTTCTTT | CASSYSWGAEAFF | - | TRBV6-2/TRBV6-3 | - | TRBJ1-1
TGCGCCAGCAGTGAGGATTGGGCGGGGGGATCCAATGAGCAGTTCTTC | CASSEDWAGGSNEQFF | few | TRBV10-1 | TRBD2 | TRBJ2-1
TGTGCCAGCAGCTTAGCCAGGGGCGGTGAAGGCTACACCTTC | CASSLARGGEGYTF | - | TRBV7-9 | - | TRBJ1-2
TGTGCCAGAAGCACCAGACTAGCGGGGGATAACACAGATACGCAGTATTTT | CARSTRLAGDNTDTQYF | - | TRBV7-5 | - | TRBJ2-3
TGTGCCAGCAGTTTCCTCCGTACAGGGGCCCTAAATGAGCAGTTCTTC | CASSFLRTGALNEQFF | - | TRBV27 | TRBD1 | TRBJ2-1
TGTGCCAGTCATATGGGAGGCTCAACTAACTATGGCTACACCTTC | CASHMGGSTNYGYTF | - | TRBV6-5 | - | TRBJ1-2
TGTGCCATCAGCAGACTAGCGGGGGCCGAAAAAGAGACCCAGTACTTC | CAISRLAGAEKETQYF | - | TRBV10-3 | TRBD2 | TRBJ2-5
TGCAGTGCTAGTAGTGGGGACAGGGGTACCGGGGAGCTGTTTTTT | CSASSGDRGTGELFF | few | TRBV20-1 | TRBD1 | TRBJ2-2
TGTGCCACTTCCCCGGGGGGCAGAGAGACCCAGTACTTC | CATSPGGRETQYF | - | TRBV24-1 | - | TRBJ2-5
TGTGCCAGCAGGAAAGGACAGGGAAATCAGCCCCAGCATTTT | CASRKGQGNQPQHF | - | TRBV27 | TRBD1 | TRBJ1-5
TGCAGTGCCCTACGACAGAATGACTACACCTTC | CSALRQNDYTF | - | TRBV20-1 | - | TRBJ1-2
TGTGCCAGCAGCTCGCCGACAGGGTTATACGAGCAGTACTTC | CASSSPTGLYEQYF | few | TRBV7-9 | TRBD1 | TRBJ2-7